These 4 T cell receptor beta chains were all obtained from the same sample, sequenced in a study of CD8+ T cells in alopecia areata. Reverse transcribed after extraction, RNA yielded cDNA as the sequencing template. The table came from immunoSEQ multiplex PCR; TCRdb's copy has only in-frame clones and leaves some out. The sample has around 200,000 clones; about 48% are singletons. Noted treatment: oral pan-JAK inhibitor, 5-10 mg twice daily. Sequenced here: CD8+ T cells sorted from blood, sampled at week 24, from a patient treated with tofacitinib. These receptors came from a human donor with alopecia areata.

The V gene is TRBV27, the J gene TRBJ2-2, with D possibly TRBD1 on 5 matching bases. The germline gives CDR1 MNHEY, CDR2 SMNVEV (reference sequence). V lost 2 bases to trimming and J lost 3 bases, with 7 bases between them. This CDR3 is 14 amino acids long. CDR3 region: CASSLIGDTGELFF. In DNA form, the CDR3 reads TGTGCCAGCAGTTTAATAGGGGACACCGGGGAGCTGTTTTTT.

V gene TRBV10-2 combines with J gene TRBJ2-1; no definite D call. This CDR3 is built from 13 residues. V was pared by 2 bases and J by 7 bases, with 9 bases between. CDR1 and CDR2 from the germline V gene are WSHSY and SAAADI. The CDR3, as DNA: TGCGCCAGCAGTGAGAACCCCGGGAATGAGCAGTTCTTC. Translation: CASSENPGNEQFF.

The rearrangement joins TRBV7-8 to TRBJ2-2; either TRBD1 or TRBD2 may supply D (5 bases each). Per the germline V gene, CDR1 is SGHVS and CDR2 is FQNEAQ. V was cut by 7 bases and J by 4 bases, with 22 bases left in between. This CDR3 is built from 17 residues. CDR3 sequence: CASTFPFGGLSTGELFF. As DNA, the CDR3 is TGTGCCAGCACCTTCCCCTTTGGGGGTTTGAGCACCGGGGAGCTGTTTTTT.

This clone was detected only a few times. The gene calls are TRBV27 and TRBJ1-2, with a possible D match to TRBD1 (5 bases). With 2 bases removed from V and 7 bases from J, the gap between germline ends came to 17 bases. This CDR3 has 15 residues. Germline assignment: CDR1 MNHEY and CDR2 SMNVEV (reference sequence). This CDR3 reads CASSLTSSFRVGYTF. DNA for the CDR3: TGTGCCAGCAGTTTAACATCATCCTTCAGGGTTGGCTACACCTTC.